The sequence of this T cell receptor (beta chain) was determined in a study of blood T cell repertoires in COVID-19. This CDR3 comprises 13 residues. CDR1 is MNHEY, CDR2 SVGAGI, per germline. Trimming removed 6 bases from V and 5 bases from J, with 13 bases in between. Sequencing used immunoSEQ multiplex PCR; TCRdb keeps in-frame clones, though not all of them. The profile shows about 230,000 clones, 88% of them singletons. This receptor was taken from a woman in her fifties or sixties with acute or convalescent COVID-19. Sequencing was carried out using peripheral blood. V is TRBV6-5 and J is TRBJ1-1, with TRBD1 as a possible D gene (5 bases). The CDR3 spells CASSPSGRTEAFF. CDR3 sequence (DNA): TGTGCCAGCAGCCCGTCAGGGCGGACTGAAGCTTTCTTT.